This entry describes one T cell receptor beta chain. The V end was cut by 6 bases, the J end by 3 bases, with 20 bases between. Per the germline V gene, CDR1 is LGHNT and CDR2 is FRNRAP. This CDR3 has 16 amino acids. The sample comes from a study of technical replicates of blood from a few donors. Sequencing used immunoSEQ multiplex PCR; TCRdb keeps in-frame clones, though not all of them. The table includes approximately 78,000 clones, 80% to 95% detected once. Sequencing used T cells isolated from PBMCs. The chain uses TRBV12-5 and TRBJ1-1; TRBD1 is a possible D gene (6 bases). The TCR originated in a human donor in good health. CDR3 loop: CASGSGTPLGDTEAFF. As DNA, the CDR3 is TGTGCTAGTGGCTCCGGGACACCCCTAGGAGACACTGAAGCTTTCTTT.